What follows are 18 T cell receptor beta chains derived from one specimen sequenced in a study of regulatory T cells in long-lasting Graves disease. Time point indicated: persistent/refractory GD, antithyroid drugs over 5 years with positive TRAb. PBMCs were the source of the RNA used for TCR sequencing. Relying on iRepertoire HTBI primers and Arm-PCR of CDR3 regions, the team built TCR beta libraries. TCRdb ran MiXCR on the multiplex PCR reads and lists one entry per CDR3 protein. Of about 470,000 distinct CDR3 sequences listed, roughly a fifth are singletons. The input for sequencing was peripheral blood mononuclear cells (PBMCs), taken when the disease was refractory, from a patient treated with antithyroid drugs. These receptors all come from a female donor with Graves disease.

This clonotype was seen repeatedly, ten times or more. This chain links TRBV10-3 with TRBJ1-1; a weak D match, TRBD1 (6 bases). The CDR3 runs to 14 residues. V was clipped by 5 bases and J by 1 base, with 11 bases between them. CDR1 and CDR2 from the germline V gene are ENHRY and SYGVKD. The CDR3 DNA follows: TGTGCCATCAGTCTGACAGGAAAGAACACTGAAGCTTTCTTT. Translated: CAISLTGKNTEAFF.

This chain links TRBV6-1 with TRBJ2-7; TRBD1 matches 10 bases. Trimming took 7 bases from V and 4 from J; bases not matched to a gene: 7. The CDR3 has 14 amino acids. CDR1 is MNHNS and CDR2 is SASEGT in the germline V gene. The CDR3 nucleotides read TGTGCCAGCATTCGACGACAGGGGGCTTACGAGCAGTACTTC. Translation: CASIRRQGAYEQYF.

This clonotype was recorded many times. The CDR3 bases are TGCGCCAACACACCCTATACTGCGAGAGTCTCCTACGAGCAGTACTTC. Translation gives CANTPYTARVSYEQYF. This rearrangement joins TRBV4-3 to TRBJ2-7; D remains unclear. The germline V gene encodes CDR1 LGHNA and CDR2 YSLEER. Trimming stripped 10 bases from V and 0 bases from J, with 22 bases between. The CDR3 totals 16 residues.

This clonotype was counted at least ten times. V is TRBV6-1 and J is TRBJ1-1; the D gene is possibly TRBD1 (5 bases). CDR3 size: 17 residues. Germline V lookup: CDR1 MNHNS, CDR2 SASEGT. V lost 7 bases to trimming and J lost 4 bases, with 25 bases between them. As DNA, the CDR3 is TGTGCCAGCACCCCGTTTGAGTGGGGGGGGGAGCGCACTGAAGCTTTCTTT. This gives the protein CASTPFEWGGERTEAFF.

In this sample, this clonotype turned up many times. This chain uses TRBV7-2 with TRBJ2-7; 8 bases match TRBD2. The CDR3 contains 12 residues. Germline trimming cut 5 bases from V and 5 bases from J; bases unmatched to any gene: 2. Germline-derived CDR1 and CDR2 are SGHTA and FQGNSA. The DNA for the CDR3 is TGTGCCAGCAGCGAGACTAGCGACGAGCAGTACTTC. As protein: CASSETSDEQYF.

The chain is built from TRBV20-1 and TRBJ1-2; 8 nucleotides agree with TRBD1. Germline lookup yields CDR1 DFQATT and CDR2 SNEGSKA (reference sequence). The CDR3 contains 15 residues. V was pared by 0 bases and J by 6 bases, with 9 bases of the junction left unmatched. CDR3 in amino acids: CSARDQDRGWHGYTF. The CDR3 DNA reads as TGCAGTGCTAGAGATCAAGACAGGGGATGGCATGGCTACACCTTC.

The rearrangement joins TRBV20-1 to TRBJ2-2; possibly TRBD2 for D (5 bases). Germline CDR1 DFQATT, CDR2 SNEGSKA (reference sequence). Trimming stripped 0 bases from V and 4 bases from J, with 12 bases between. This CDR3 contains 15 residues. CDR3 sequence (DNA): TGCAGTGCTAGAGAAGGCGTTCGGGGCACCGGGGAGCTGTTTTTT. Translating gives CSAREGVRGTGELFF.

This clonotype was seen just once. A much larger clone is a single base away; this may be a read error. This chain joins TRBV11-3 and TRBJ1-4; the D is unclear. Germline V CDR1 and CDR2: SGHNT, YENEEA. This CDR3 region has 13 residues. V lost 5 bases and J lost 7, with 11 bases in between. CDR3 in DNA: TGTGCCAGCAGCCGACCGGGGTCTGAAAAACTGTTTTTT. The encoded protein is CASSRPGSEKLFF.

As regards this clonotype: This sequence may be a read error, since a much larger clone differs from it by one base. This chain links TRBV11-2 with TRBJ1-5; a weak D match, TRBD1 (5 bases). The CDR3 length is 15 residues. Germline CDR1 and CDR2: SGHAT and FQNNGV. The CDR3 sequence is CASGLELGPDQPQHF. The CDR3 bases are TGTGCCAGCGGCTTGGAGTTGGGGCCGGATCAGCCCCAGCATTTT.

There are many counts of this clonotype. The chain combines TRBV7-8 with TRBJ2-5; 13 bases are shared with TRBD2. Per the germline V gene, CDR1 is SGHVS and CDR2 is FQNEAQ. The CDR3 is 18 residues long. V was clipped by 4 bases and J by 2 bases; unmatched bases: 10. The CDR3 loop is CASSSLVPLAGGQETQYF. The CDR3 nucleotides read TGTGCCAGCAGCTCGTTAGTTCCACTAGCGGGGGGGCAAGAGACCCAGTACTTC.

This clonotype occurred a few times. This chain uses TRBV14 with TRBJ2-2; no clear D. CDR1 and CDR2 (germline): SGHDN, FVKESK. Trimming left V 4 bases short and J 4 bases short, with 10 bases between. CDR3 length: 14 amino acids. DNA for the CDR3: TGTGCCAGCAGCCCACTGGACCGCACCGGGGAGCTGTTTTTT. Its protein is CASSPLDRTGELFF.

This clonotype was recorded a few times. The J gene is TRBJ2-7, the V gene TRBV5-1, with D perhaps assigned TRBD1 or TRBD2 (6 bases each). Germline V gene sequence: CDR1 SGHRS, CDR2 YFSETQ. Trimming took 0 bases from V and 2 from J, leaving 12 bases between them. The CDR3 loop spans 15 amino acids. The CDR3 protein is CASSLAFGGAYEQYF. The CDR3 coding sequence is TGCGCCAGCAGCTTGGCATTCGGGGGCGCCTACGAGCAGTACTTC.

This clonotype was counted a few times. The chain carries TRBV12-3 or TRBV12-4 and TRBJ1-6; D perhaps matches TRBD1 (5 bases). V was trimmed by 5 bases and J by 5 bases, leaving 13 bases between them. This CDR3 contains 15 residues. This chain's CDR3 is CASSKTGMNNSPLHF. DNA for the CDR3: TGTGCCAGCAGTAAAACAGGCATGAATAATTCACCCCTCCACTTT.

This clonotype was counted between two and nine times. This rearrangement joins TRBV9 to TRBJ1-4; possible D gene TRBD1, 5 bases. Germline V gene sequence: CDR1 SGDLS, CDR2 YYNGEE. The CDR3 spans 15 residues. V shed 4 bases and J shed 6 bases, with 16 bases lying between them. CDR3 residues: CASSLGGRADEKLFF. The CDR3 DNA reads TGTGCCAGCAGCCTAGGAGGCAGGGCGGATGAAAAACTGTTTTTT.

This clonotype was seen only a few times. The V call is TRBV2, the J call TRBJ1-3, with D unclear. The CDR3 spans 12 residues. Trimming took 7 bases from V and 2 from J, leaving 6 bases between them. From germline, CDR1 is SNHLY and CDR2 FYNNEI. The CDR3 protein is CASTAAGNTIYF. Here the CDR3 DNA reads TGTGCCAGCACAGCGGCTGGAAACACCATATATTTT.

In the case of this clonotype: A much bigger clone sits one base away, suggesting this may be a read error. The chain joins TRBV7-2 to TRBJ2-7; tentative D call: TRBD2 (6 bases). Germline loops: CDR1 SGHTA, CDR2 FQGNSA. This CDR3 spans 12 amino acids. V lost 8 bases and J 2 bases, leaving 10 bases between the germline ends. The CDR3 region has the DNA TGTGCCAGCGCGGAGGGCACCTACGAGCAGTACTTC. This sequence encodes CASAEGTYEQYF.

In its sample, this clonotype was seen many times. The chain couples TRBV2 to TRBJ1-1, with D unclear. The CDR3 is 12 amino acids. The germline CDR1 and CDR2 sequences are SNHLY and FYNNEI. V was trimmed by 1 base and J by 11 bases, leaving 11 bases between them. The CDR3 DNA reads TGTGCCAGCAGTGAAGAAGGCCCGAAGGCTTTCTTT. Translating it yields CASSEEGPKAFF.

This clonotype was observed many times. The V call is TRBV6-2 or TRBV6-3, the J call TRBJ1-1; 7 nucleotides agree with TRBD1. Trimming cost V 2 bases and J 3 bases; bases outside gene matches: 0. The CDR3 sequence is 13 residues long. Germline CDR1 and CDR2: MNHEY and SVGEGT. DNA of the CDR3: TGTGCCAGCAGTTACCAGGGGGACACTGAAGCTTTCTTT. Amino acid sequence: CASSYQGDTEAFF.